These 15 T cell receptor beta chains were sequenced from one sample in a study of identical twins. One entry per CDR3 protein, called by TCRdb with MiXCR from the 5' RACE reads. The sample lists roughly 720,000 distinct CDR3 sequences, about 20% occurring once. This same sample was also taken into another study, of T cells expressing NK-cell markers.

Sequencing used PBMCs. The receptor set was obtained from a woman aged 18-29 years in good health.

This chain joins TRBV11-1 and TRBJ1-1; D gene unclear. The germline gives CDR1 SGHAT, CDR2 FQDESV (reference sequence). The CDR3 sequence is 14 residues long. The V end was cut by 2 bases, the J end by 10 bases, with 17 bases between. CDR3 coding DNA: TGTGCCAGCAGCTTATGGTCGGAAGATTTGGTAGCTTTCTTT. Translated, it gives CASSLWSEDLVAFF.

The gene calls are TRBV15 and TRBJ2-7; TRBD1 or TRBD2 may be the D gene (5 bases each). V was pared by 5 bases and J by 6 bases, with 11 bases between. Germline-derived CDR1 and CDR2 are LNHNV and YYDKDF (reference sequence). This CDR3 has 12 amino acids. This chain's CDR3 is CATSLMGVEQYF. The CDR3, as DNA: TGTGCCACCAGCTTAATGGGGGTCGAGCAGTACTTC.

The chain combines TRBV20-1 with TRBJ2-5; D is possibly TRBD1 (5 bases). V shed 6 bases and J shed 2 bases, with 22 bases lying between them. The CDR3 totals 16 residues. From germline, CDR1 is DFQATT and CDR2 SNEGSKA (reference sequence). The CDR3 region is CSAIRFEDTSQETQYF. DNA for the CDR3: TGCAGTGCGATAAGGTTCGAGGACACCTCGCAAGAGACCCAGTACTTC.

This clonotype was recorded a few times. V is TRBV6-5 and J is TRBJ1-6, with 8 nucleotides matching TRBD1. Germline V gene sequence: CDR1 MNHEY, CDR2 SVGAGI. V gave up 2 bases and J gave up 5 bases; unmatched junction bases: 2. CDR3 size: 15 residues. The CDR3, as DNA: TGTGCCAGCAGTTACCAGGGGGCGAATAATTCACCCCTCCACTTT. Translation gives CASSYQGANNSPLHF.

This clonotype turned up a few times. The chain links TRBV12-3 or TRBV12-4 to TRBJ1-1; D is possibly TRBD1 (5 bases). The V gene lost 7 bases and the J gene lost 1 base, with 13 bases spanning the gap. CDR3 length: 14 amino acids. The CDR3 protein is CASTPLQGNTEAFF. The CDR3 nucleotides are TGTGCCAGCACTCCACTTCAGGGGAACACTGAAGCTTTCTTT.

In this sample, this clonotype turned up many times. This chain connects TRBV5-1 to TRBJ2-1; 10 nucleotides line up with TRBD2. Germline values: CDR1 SGHRS, CDR2 YFSETQ. This CDR3 is built from 15 residues. J gave up 1 base and V 4 bases, and 2 bases lay outside the gene matches. The CDR3 bases are TGCGCCAGCAGCCTAGCGGGGGATTCCTACAATGAGCAGTTCTTC. Its translation is CASSLAGDSYNEQFF. Filled out from reference TRBV5-1 and TRBJ2-1, the complete variable domain reads KAGVTQTPRYLIKTRGQQVTLSCSPISGHRSVSWYQQTPGQGLQFLFEYFSETQRNKGNFPGRFSGRQFSNSRSEMNVSTLELGDSALYLCASSLAGDSYNEQFFGPGTRLTVL.

This clonotype showed up just a few times. The V and J genes are TRBV12-3 or TRBV12-4 and TRBJ2-5; D might be TRBD2 (7 bases). This CDR3 has 14 residues. Trimming shortened V by 8 bases and J by 5 bases, and 18 bases separated the two germline ends. The CDR3 loop is CASLRGGIGETQYF. The CDR3 nucleotides read TGTGCCAGCTTGAGGGGGGGCATAGGGGAGACCCAGTACTTC.

This clonotype was counted a few times. The V gene is TRBV9, the J gene TRBJ2-5, with 8 bases aligning to TRBD2. There are 17 residues in the CDR3. Germline assignment: CDR1 SGDLS and CDR2 YYNGEE. With 0 bases clipped from V and 1 base from J, the junction kept 8 bases outside the gene matches. CDR3 DNA: TGTGCCAGCAGCGTAGTCCCAACGGGAGGGGGCCAAGAGACCCAGTACTTC. Its translation is CASSVVPTGGGQETQYF. The full variable domain, its missing parts supplied by reference TRBV9 and TRBJ2-5, is DSGVTQTPKHLITATGQRVTLRCSPRSGDLSVYWYQQSLDQGLQFLIQYYNGEERAKGNILERFSAQQFPDLHSELNLSSLELGDSALYFCASSVVPTGGGQETQYFGPGTRLLVL.

The rearrangement uses TRBV29-1 and TRBJ2-7; TRBD2 agrees at 7 bases. The trim removed 7 bases at V and 0 bases at J, leaving 6 bases unmatched. CDR1 and CDR2 from the germline V gene are SQVTM and ANQGSEA. CDR3 length: 13 amino acids. CDR3 bases: TGCAGCGGGGGGGGTCGCTCCTCCTACGAGCAGTACTTC. Its translation is CSGGGRSSYEQYF.

V is TRBV5-1 and J is TRBJ2-3; D is perhaps TRBD2 (6 bases). The V end lost 0 bases, the J end lost 4 bases, and 9 bases lay between the germline ends. Germline lookup yields CDR1 SGHRS and CDR2 YFSETQ. The CDR3 is 14 residues long. CDR3 nucleotide sequence: TGCGCCAGCAGCTTGGGAGGGGACTCAGATACGCAGTATTTT. It yields the protein CASSLGGDSDTQYF.

This chain uses TRBV12-3 or TRBV12-4 with TRBJ1-2; D uncertain. Trimming shortened V by 3 bases and J by 5 bases, and 7 bases separated the two germline ends. The CDR3 contains 12 residues. CDR3 sequence reads: CASSFKKYGYTF. CDR3 DNA: TGTGCCAGCAGTTTTAAAAAGTATGGCTACACCTTC.

This clonotype showed up just a few times. This chain joins TRBV14 and TRBJ2-4, with D hard to call. The CDR3 is 15 residues long. Trimming pared 5 bases from V and 1 base from J, leaving 12 bases between. Germline assignment: CDR1 SGHDN and CDR2 FVKESK. For the CDR3, the DNA is TGTGCCAGCAGCGAACTTAAGGAGGCCAAAAACATTCAGTACTTC. Protein: CASSELKEAKNIQYF.

The rearrangement links TRBV20-1 to TRBJ1-1, with a weak D call TRBD1 (5 bases). In germline, CDR1 is DFQATT, CDR2 SNEGSKA (reference sequence). Trimming left V 6 bases short and J 5 bases short, with 16 bases between. CDR3 length equals 13 residues. The CDR3 reads CSAAGESGTEAFF. The CDR3 DNA reads as TGCAGTGCCGCGGGCGAATCAGGGACTGAAGCTTTCTTT.

The chain couples TRBV5-4 to TRBJ2-2; D is unresolved. Per germline, CDR1 SGHNT and CDR2 YYREEE (reference sequence). The CDR3 is 14 residues long. The ends were cut back, 4 bases at V and 3 bases at J, with 10 bases in the middle. CDR3 sequence: CASSAATDTGELFF. DNA for the CDR3: TGTGCCAGCAGCGCTGCGACGGACACCGGGGAGCTGTTTTTT.

The chain links TRBV20-1 to TRBJ2-5; weak D call: TRBD2 (6 bases). CDR3 length: 16 residues. Germline loops: CDR1 DFQATT, CDR2 SNEGSKA (reference sequence). V shed 6 bases and J shed 0 bases, with 20 bases lying between them. DNA for the CDR3: TGCAGTGCCTCCAATGGGGACTCTTGGTACCAAGAGACCCAGTACTTC. Translated: CSASNGDSWYQETQYF.